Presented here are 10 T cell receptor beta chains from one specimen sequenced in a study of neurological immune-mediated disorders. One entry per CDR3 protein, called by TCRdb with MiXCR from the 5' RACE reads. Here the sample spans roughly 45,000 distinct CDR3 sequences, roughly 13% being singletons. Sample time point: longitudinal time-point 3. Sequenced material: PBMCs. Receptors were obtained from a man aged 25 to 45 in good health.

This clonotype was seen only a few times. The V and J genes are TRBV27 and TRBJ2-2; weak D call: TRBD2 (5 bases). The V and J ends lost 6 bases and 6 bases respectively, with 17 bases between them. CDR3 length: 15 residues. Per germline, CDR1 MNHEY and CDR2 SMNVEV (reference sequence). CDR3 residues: CASSPNRGTAGELFF. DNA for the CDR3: TGTGCCAGCAGCCCGAATCGGGGAACGGCCGGGGAGCTGTTTTTT.

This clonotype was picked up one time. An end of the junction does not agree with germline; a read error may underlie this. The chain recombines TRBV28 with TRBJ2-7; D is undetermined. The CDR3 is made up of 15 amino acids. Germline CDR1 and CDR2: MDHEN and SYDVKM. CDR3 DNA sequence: TGTGCCAGCCCACCGCTGGCGTCGAGCTCCTACAAGCAGTACTTC. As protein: CASPPLASSSYKQYF.

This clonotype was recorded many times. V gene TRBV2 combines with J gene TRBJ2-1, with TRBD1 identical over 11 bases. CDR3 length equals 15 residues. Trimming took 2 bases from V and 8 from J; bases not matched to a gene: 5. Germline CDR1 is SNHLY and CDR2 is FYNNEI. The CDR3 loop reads CASSERGQGVHEQFF. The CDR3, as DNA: TGTGCCAGCAGTGAAAGGGGACAGGGGGTCCATGAGCAGTTCTTC. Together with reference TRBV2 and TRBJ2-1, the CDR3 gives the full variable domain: EPEVTQTPSHQVTQMGQEVILRCVPISNHLYFYWYRQILGQKVEFLVSFYNNEISEKSEIFDDQFSVERPDGSNFTLKIRSTKLEDSAMYFCASSERGQGVHEQFFGPGTRLTVL.

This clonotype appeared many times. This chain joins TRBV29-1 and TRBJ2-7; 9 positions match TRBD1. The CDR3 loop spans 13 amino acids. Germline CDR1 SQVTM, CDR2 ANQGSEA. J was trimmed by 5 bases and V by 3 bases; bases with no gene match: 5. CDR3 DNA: TGCAGCGTTGATTCGGACAGGGGAAACGAGCAGTACTTC. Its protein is CSVDSDRGNEQYF.

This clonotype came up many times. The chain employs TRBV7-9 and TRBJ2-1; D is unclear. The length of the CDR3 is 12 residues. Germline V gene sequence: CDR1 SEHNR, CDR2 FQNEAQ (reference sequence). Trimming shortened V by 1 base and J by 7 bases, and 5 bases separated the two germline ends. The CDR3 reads CASSLVGNEQFF. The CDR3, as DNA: TGTGCCAGCAGCTTAGTGGGTAATGAGCAGTTCTTC. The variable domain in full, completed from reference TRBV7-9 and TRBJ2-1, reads DTGVSQNPRHKITKRGQNVTFRCDPISEHNRLYWYRQTLGQGPEFLTYFQNEAQLEKSRLLSDRFSAERPKGSFSTLEIQRTEQGDSAMYLCASSLVGNEQFFGPGTRLTVL.

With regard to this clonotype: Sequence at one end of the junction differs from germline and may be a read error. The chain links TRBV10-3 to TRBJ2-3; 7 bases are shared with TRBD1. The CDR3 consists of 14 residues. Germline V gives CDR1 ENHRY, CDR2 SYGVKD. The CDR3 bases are TGTTCCATCAGGGACAGTCAAGGCTCAGATACGCAGTATTTT. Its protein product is CSIRDSQGSDTQYF.

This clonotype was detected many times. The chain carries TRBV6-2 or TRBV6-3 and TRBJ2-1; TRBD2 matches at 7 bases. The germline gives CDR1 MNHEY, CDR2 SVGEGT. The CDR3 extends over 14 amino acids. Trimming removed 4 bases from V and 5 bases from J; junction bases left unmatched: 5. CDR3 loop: CASSLREFHNEQFF. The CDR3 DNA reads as TGTGCCAGCAGTTTGCGGGAGTTCCACAATGAGCAGTTCTTC.

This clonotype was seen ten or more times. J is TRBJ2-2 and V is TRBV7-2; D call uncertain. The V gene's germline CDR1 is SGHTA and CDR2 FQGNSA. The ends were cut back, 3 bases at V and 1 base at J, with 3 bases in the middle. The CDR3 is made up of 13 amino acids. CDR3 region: CASSFENTGELFF. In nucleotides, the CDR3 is TGTGCCAGCAGCTTTGAGAACACCGGGGAGCTGTTTTTT.

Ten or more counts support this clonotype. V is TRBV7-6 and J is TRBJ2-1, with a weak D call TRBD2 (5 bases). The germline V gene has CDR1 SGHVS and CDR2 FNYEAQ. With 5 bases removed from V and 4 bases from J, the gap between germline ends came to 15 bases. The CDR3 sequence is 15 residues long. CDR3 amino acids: CASSPREPLYNEQFF. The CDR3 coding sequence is TGTGCCAGCAGCCCCCGGGAACCGCTGTACAATGAGCAGTTCTTC.

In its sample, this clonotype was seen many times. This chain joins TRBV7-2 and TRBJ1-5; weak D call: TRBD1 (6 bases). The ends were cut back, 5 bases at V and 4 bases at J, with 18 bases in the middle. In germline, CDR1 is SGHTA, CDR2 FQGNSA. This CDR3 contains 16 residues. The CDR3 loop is CASSLRMDSQNQPQHF. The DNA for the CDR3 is TGTGCCAGCAGCCTAAGGATGGACAGCCAGAATCAGCCCCAGCATTTT. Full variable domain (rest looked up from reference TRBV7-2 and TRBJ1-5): GAGVSQSPSNKVTEKGKDVELRCDPISGHTALYWYRQSLGQGLEFLIYFQGNSAPDKSGLPSDRFSAERTGGSVSTLTIQRTQQEDSAVYLCASSLRMDSQNQPQHFGDGTRLSIL.